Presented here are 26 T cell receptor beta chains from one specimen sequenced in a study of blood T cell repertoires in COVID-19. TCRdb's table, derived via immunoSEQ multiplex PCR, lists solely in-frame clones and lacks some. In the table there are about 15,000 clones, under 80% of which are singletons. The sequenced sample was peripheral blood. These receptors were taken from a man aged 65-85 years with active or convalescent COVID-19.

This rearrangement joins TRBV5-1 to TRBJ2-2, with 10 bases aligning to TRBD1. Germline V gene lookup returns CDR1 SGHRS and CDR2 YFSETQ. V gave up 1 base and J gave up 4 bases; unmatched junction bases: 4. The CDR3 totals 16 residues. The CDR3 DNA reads TGCGCCAGCAGCTTGAGACAGGGGGCAGGCACCGGGGAGCTGTTTTTT. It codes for CASSLRQGAGTGELFF.

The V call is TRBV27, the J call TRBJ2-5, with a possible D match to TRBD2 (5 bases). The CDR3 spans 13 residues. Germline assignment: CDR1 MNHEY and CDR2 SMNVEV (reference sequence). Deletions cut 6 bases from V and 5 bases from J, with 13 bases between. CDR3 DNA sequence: TGTGCCAGCAGCACTAGGAGTACGGAGACCCAGTACTTC. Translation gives CASSTRSTETQYF.

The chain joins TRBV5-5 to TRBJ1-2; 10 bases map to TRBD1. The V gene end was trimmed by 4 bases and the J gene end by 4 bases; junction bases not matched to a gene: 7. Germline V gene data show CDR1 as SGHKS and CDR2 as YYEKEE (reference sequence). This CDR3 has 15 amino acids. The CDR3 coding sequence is TGTGCCAGCAGCACGGGGACAGGGGAGAGCTATGGCTACACCTTC. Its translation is CASSTGTGESYGYTF. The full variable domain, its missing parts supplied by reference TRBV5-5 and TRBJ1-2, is DAGVTQSPTHLIKTRGQQVTLRCSPISGHKSVSWYQQVLGQGPQFIFQYYEKEERGRGNFPDRFSARQFPNYSSELNVNALLLGDSALYLCASSTGTGESYGYTFGSGTRLTVV.

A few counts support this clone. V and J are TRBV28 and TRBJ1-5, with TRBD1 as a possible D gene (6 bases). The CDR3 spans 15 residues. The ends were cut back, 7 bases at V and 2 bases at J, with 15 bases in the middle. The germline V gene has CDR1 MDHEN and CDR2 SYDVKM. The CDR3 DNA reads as TGTGCCAGCATTGTGGGGGCGGAAGGCAATCAGCCCCAGCATTTT. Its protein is CASIVGAEGNQPQHF.

The CDR3 bases are TGCGCCAGCAGCTTGGACAAGTTGGCGGGGAGCTCTAACTATGGCTACACCTTC. Translated: CASSLDKLAGSSNYGYTF. The rearrangement links TRBV5-1 to TRBJ1-2, with D hard to call. Germline V gene sequence: CDR1 SGHRS, CDR2 YFSETQ. Trimming took off 0 bases at V and 0 bases at J, with 18 bases between the two ends. The CDR3 spans 18 residues.

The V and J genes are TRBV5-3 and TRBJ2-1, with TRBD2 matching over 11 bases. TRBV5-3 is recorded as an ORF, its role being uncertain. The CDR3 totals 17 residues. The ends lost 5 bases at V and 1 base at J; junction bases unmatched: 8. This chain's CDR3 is CARSQPSGRKSYNEQFF. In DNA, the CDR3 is TGTGCCAGAAGTCAGCCTAGCGGGAGGAAGTCCTACAATGAGCAGTTCTTC.

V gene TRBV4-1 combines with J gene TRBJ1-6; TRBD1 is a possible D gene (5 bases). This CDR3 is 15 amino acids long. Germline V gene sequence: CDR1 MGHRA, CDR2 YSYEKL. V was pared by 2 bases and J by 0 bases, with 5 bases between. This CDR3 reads CASSQQGSYNSPLHF. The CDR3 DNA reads TGCGCCAGCAGCCAACAGGGCTCCTATAATTCACCCCTCCACTTT.

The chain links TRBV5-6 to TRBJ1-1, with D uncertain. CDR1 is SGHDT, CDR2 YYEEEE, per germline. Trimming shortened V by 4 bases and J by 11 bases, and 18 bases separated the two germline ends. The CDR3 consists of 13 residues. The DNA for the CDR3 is TGTGCCAGCAGCCGGGTGGAACTCCTCCGGGCTTTCTTT. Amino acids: CASSRVELLRAFF.

The CDR3 spells CASSVAGAGAGGYTF. The DNA of the CDR3 is TGTGCCAGCAGTGTAGCAGGGGCGGGAGCAGGAGGCTACACCTTC. The V and J genes are TRBV2 and TRBJ1-2; weak D call: TRBD1 (6 bases). The CDR3 length is 15 residues. CDR1 is SNHLY and CDR2 is FYNNEI in the germline V gene. Trimming pared 4 bases from V and 8 bases from J, leaving 20 bases between.

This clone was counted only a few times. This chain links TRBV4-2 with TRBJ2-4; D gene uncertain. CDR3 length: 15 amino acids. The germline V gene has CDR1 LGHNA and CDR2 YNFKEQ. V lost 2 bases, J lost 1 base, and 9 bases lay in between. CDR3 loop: CASSQTAAAKNIQYF. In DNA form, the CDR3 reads TGTGCCAGCAGCCAAACGGCGGCTGCCAAAAACATTCAGTACTTC.

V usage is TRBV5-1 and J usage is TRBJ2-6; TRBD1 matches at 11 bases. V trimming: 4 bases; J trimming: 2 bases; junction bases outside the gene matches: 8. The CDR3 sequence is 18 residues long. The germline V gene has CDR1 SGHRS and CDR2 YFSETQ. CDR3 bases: TGCGCCAGCAGCGTGGACAGGGGGCGCTTTCCTGGGGCCAACGTCCTGACTTTC. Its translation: CASSVDRGRFPGANVLTF. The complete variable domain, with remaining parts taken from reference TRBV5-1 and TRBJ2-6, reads KAGVTQTPRYLIKTRGQQVTLSCSPISGHRSVSWYQQTPGQGLQFLFEYFSETQRNKGNFPGRFSGRQFSNSRSEMNVSTLELGDSALYLCASSVDRGRFPGANVLTFGAGSRLTVL.

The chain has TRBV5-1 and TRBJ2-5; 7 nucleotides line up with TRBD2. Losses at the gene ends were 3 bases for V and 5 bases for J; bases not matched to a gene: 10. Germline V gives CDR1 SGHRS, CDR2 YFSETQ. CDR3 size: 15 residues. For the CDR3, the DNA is TGCGCCAGCAGCTCGATGGTTTTGGGAGGGGAGACCCAGTACTTC. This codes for CASSSMVLGGETQYF.

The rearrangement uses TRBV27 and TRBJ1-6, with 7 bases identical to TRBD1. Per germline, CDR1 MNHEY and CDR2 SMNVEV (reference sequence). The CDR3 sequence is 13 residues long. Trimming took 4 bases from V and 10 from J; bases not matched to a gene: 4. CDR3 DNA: TGTGCCAGCAGTTCCTACAGGGGATCACCCCTCCACTTT. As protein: CASSSYRGSPLHF.

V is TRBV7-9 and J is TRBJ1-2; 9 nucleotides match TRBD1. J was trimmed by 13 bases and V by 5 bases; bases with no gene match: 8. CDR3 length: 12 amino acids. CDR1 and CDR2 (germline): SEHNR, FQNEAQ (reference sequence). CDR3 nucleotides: TGTGCCAGCAGCCTGGGACAGGGAGGTTGCACCTTC. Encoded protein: CASSLGQGGCTF.

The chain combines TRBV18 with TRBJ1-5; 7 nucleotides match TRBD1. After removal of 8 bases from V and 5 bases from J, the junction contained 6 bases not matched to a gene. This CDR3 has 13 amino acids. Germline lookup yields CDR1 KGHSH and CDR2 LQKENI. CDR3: CASRQGMDQPQHF. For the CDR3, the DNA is TGTGCCAGCAGACAGGGCATGGATCAGCCCCAGCATTTT.

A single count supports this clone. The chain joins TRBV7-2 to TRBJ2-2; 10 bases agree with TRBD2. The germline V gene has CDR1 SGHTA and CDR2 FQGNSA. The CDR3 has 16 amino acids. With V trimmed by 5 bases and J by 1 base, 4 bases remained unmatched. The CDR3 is CASSRERGGNTGELFF. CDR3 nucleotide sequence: TGTGCCAGCAGCAGGGAGCGGGGGGGGAACACCGGGGAGCTGTTTTTT.

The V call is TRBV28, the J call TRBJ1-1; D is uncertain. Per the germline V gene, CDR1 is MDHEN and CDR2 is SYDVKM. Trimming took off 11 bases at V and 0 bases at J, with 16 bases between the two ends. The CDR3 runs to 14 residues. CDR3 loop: CALRESRLNTEAFF. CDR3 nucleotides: TGTGCCCTACGTGAAAGCAGGCTGAACACTGAAGCTTTCTTT.

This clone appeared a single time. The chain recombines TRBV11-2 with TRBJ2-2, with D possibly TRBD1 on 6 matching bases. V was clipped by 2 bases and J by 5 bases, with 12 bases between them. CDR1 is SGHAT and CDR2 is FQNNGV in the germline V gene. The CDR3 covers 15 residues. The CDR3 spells CASSLMGHGTGELFF. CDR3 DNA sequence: TGTGCCAGCAGCTTAATGGGACATGGAACCGGGGAGCTGTTTTTT.

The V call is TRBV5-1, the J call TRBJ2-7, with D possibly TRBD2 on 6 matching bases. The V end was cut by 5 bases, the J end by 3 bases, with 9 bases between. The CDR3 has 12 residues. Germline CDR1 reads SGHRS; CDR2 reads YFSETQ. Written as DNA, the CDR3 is TGCGCCAGCAGGGCGGGGATCTACGAGCAGTACTTC. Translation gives CASRAGIYEQYF.

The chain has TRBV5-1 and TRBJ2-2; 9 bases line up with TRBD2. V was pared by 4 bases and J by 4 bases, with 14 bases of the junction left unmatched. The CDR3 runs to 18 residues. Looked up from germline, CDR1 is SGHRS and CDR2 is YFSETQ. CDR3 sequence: CASSPGRAGGPGTGELFF. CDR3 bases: TGCGCCAGCAGCCCCGGTAGGGCGGGAGGGCCCGGCACCGGGGAGCTGTTTTTT.

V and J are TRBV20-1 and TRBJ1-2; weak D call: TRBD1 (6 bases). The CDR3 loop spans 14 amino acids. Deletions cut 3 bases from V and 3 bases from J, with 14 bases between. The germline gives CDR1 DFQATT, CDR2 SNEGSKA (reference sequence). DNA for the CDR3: TGCAGTGCTAGTCAACAGGGCCTTCACTATGGCTACACCTTC. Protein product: CSASQQGLHYGYTF.

The CDR3 coding sequence is TGCGCCAGCAGCCAAGAGGGCAGGTATTCACCCCTCCACTTT. This codes for CASSQEGRYSPLHF. V and J are TRBV4-1 and TRBJ1-6; no definite D call. The CDR3 totals 14 residues. Trimming removed 0 bases at V and 8 bases at J, with 8 bases between. Germline V gene sequence: CDR1 MGHRA, CDR2 YSYEKL.

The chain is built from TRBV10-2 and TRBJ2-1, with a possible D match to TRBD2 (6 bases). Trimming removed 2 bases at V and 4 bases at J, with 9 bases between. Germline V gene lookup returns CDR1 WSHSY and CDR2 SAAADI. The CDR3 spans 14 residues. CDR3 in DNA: TGCGCCAGCAGTGAGAAGCGGGCGTACAATGAGCAGTTCTTC. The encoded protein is CASSEKRAYNEQFF.

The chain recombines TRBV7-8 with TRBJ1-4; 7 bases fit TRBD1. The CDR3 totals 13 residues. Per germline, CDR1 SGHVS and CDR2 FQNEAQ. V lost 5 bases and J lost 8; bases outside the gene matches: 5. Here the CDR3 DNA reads TGTGCCAGCAGCCGGGACAGAGGAGAAAAACTGTTTTTT. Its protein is CASSRDRGEKLFF.

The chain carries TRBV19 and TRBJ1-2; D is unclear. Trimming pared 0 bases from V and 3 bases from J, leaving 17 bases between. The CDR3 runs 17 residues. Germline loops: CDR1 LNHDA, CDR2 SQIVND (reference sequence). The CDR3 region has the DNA TGTGCCAGTAGTATAGATCGGGAGGGTCGGCGGCACTATGGCTACACCTTC. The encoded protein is CASSIDREGRRHYGYTF.

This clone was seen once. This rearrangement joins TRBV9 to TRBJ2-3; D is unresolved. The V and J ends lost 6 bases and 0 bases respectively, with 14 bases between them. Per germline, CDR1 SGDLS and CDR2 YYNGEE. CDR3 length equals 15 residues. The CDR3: CASNPISTSTDTQYF. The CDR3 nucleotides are TGTGCCAGCAACCCGATTTCCACTAGCACAGATACGCAGTATTTT.